A selection of T cell receptor beta chains follows, all from one sample in a study of blood T cell repertoires in COVID-19. The assay was immunoSEQ multiplex PCR, and TCRdb's table has in-frame clones only and misses some. The sample carries hundreds of thousands of clones, roughly nine tenths recorded once. The specimen was PBMCs or T cells enriched from blood (not recorded which). The receptors stem from a man in his thirties or forties who had recovered from COVID-19. Each CDR3 is given with its conserved first and last residue. Size is stated for part of the rows, as once, few or many counts, or as a class when the clone is expanded.

TRBV5-1	TRBJ2-7	-	CASSIVAEAYEQYF
TRBV3-1/TRBV3-2	TRBJ2-5	-	CASSQGGLGRGGAETQYF
TRBV24-1	TRBJ1-1	-	CATSDGQGGPEAFF
TRBV9	TRBJ2-1	-	CASSVDRAGGQNEQFF
TRBV7-3	TRBJ2-1	-	CASSFSPHNEQFF
TRBV5-1	TRBJ2-7	-	CASSFAGTRGYEQYF
TRBV9	TRBJ1-5	-	CARKGLVSNQPQHF
TRBV19	TRBJ1-2	-	CASSKRTEAHYGYTF
TRBV18	TRBJ2-1	-	CASSPGLAGALEQFF
TRBV7-9	TRBJ1-4	-	CASSPGNYEKLFF
TRBV3-1/TRBV3-2	TRBJ2-7	-	CASSHQGQGANPTYF
TRBV28	TRBJ1-2	once	CASSLEQGASGYTF
TRBV19	TRBJ1-5	-	CASSLGGLGNQPQHF
TRBV4-2	TRBJ2-3	once	CASSQAGGRVRTDTQYF
TRBV6-1	TRBJ2-7	-	CASSEGGQGTYEQYF
TRBV19	TRBJ2-7	-	CASSTVAAKDASSYEQYF
TRBV2	TRBJ2-7	-	CASSTLTATYEQYF
TRBV19	TRBJ1-5	-	CASSHRVRDQPQHF
TRBV19	TRBJ2-7	few	CASSTGQTYEQYF
TRBV13	TRBJ2-7	-	CASSLRGPYEQYF
TRBV6-5	TRBJ2-2	-	CASSYSSGSFTGELFF
TRBV2	TRBJ2-3	-	CASQSWTSGRVADTQYF